Included here is one T cell receptor (beta chain) sequence, with context. V lost 3 bases, J lost 2 bases, and 19 bases lay in between. The CDR3 length is 18 residues. Germline lookup yields CDR1 MGHRA and CDR2 YSYEKL. The data are from a study of blood T cells in healthy people across ages. The second PCR ran about 6 to 11 cycles with a sample-barcoded 5' primer and J-beta primers. MiXCR was run by TCRdb on the 5' RACE reads, yielding one entry per CDR3 protein. The table has some 900,000 distinct CDR3 sequences, 40% to 60% seen once. This TCR came from a man aged 25-40 years in good health. The chain carries TRBV4-1 and TRBJ2-2; possible D gene TRBD2, 5 bases. The sample was blood. CDR3 region: CASSQAAFRTQNTGELFF. The CDR3 coding sequence is TGCGCCAGCAGCCAGGCGGCTTTCAGGACTCAAAACACCGGGGAGCTGTTTTTT.